The clone carrying this TCR beta chain was seen ten or more times. Investigators took RNA and DNA out together from roughly 21-30 mg of unsorted bulk tissue. The entry originates in a study of tumor-infiltrating lymphocytes in primary liver carcinoma. A primer in the constant region served to generate TCR beta cDNA from approximately 500 ng of total RNA. TCR beta libraries came from three nested multiplex PCR rounds using slightly modified ARM-PCR. The first two PCR rounds used TRBV1-TRBV30 primers with a Cbeta primer, approximately 9 cycles each. TCRdb re-called the multiplex PCR reads through MiXCR, storing one row per CDR3 protein. The sample consists of approximately 100,000 distinct CDR3 sequences, approximately 70% of them appearing once. The CDR3 spans 14 residues. Germline CDR1 and CDR2: MNHNS and SASEGT. V lost 7 bases, J lost 2 bases, and 8 bases stayed unmatched.

The chain has TRBV6-1 and TRBJ2-7; 7 bases map to TRBD2. The sequencing input was liver tumor tissue from sampling region 2. The subset is: tumor region T2, inferior pole. This clonotype originated in a woman aged 60-70 years with primary liver carcinoma and hepatitis B virus infection. CDR3 loop: CASTSGARTYEQYF. CDR3 in DNA: TGTGCCAGCACCAGCGGGGCCAGGACCTACGAGCAGTACTTC.